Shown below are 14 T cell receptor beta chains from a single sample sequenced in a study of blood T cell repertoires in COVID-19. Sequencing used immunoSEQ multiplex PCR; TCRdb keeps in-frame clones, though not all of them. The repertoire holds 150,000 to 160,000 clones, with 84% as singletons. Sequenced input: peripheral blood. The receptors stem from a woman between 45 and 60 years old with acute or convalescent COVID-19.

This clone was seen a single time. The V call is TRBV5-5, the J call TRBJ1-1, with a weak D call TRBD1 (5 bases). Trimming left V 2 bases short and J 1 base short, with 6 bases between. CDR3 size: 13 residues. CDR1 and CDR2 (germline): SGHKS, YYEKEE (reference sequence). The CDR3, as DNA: TGTGCCAGCAGCTTCCAGGGGAACACTGAAGCTTTCTTT. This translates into CASSFQGNTEAFF.

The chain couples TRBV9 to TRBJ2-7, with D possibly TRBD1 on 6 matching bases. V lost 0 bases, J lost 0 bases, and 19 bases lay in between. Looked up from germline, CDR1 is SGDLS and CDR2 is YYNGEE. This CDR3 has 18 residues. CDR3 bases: TGTGCCAGCAGCGTAGATGGGGGCCTGCGACTCGGCTCCTACGAGCAGTACTTC. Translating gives CASSVDGGLRLGSYEQYF.

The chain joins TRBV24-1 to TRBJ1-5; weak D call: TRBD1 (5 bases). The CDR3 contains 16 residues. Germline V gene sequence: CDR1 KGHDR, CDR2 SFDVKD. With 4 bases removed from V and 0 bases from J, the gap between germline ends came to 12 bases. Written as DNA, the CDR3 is TGTGCCACCAGTGAGGGGCGGAGCAATAGCAATCAGCCCCAGCATTTT. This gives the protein CATSEGRSNSNQPQHF.

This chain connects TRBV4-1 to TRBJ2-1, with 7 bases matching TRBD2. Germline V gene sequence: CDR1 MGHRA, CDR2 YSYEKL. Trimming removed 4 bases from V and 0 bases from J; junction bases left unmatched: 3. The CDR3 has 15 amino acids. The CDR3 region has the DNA TGCGCCAGCAGCCCCGGGACTATCTCCTACAATGAGCAGTTCTTC. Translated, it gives CASSPGTISYNEQFF.

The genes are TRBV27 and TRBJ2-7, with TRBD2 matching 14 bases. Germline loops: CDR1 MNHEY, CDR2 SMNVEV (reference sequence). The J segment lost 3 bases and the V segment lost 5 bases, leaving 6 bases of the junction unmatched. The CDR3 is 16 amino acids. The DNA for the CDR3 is TGTGCCAGCAGTCTGGGACTAGCGGGAGCCCGCTACGAGCAGTACTTC. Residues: CASSLGLAGARYEQYF.

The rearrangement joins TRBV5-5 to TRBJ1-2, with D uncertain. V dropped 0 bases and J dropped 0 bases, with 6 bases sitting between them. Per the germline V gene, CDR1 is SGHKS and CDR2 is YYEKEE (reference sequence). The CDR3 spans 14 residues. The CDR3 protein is CASSLDSTNYGYTF. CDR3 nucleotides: TGTGCCAGCAGCTTGGATAGTACTAACTATGGCTACACCTTC. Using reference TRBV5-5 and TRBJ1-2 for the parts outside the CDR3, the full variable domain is DAGVTQSPTHLIKTRGQQVTLRCSPISGHKSVSWYQQVLGQGPQFIFQYYEKEERGRGNFPDRFSARQFPNYSSELNVNALLLGDSALYLCASSLDSTNYGYTFGSGTRLTVV.

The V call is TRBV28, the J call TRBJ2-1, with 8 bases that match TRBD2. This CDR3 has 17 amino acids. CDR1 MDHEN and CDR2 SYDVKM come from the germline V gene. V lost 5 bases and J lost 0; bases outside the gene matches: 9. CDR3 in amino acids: CASSVLAGGSSYNEQFF. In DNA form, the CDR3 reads TGTGCCAGCAGTGTGCTGGCGGGAGGTTCCTCCTACAATGAGCAGTTCTTC.

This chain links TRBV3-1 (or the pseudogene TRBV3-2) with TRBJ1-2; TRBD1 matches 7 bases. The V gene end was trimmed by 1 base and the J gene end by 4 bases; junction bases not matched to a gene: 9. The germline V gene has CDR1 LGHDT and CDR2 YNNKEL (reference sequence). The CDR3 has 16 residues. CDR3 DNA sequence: TGTGCCAGCAGCCAAGTCCCCGGGACAGATTTCTATGGCTACACCTTC. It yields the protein CASSQVPGTDFYGYTF.

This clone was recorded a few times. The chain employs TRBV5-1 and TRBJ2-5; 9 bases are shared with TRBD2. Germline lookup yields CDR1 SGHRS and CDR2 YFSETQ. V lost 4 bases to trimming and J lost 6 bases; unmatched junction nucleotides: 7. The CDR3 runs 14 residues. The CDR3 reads CASSRVAGVQTQYF. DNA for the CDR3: TGCGCCAGCAGCAGGGTAGCGGGGGTTCAGACCCAGTACTTC.

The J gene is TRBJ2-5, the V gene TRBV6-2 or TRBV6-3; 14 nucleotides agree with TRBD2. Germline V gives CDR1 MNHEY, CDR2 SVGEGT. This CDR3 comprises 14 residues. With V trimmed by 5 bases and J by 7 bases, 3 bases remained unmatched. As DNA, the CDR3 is TGTGCCAGCAGTCGACTAGCGGGAGGGGGGACCCAGTACTTC. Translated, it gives CASSRLAGGGTQYF.

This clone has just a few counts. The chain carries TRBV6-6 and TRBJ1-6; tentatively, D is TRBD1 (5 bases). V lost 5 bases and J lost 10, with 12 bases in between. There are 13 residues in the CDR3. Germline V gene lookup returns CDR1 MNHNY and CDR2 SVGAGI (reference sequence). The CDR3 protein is CASSTGIGSPLHF. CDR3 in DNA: TGTGCCAGCAGTACAGGAATCGGGTCACCCCTCCACTTT.

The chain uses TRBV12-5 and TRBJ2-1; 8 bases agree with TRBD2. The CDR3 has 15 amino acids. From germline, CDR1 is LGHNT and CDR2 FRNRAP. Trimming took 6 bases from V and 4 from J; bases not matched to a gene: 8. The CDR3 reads CASGRSGSLYNEQFF. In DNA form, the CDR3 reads TGTGCTAGTGGGAGAAGCGGGAGTCTTTACAATGAGCAGTTCTTC.

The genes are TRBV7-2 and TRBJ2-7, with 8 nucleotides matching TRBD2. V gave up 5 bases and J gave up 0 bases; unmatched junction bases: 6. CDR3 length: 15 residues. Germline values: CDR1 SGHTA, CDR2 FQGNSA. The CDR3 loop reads CASSTLAGVSYEQYF. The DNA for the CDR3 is TGTGCCAGCAGCACCCTAGCGGGTGTCTCCTACGAGCAGTACTTC.

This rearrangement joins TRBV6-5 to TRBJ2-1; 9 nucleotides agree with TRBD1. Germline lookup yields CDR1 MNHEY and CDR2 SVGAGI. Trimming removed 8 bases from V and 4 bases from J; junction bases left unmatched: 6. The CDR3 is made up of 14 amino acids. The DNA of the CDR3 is TGTGCCAGCGGGCTGGGACAGGGTTACAATGAGCAGTTCTTC. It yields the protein CASGLGQGYNEQFF.